These 31 T cell receptor beta chains were sequenced from one sample in a study of cytotoxic CD8 clonotypes in ibrutinib-treated CLL (dated by TCRdb to 2020 to 2022). Library construction relied on the immunoSEQ multiplex PCR assay. TCRdb took this table from immuneACCESS and kept in-frame rearrangements with V and J called. Such tables lack part of the clones; where checked against another copy, unresolved V genes explain under half of the gap, and the rest is unexplained. In all, the sample holds around 97,000 clones, and 78% of those were seen once. The ten largest clones take up about 32% of the sample. The sample's time point label, in plain terms: 12 months on ibrutinib. Sequenced here: PBMCs, sampled after 12 months of ibrutinib treatment. The receptors were gathered from a human donor with chronic lymphocytic leukemia.

The chain uses TRBV25-1 and TRBJ2-1; no firm D call. V lost 1 base, J lost 8 bases, and 3 bases lay in between. The CDR3 is 11 residues long. CDR1 is MGHDK and CDR2 is SYGVNS in the germline V gene. The chain's CDR3 is CASSESYEQFF. In DNA, the CDR3 is TGTGCCAGCAGTGAATCCTATGAGCAGTTCTTC.

This clone appeared a few times. This chain joins TRBV6-1 and TRBJ2-1; D is undetermined. This CDR3 is 11 amino acids long. CDR1 is MNHNS, CDR2 SASEGT, per germline. With 2 bases removed from V and 10 bases from J, the gap between germline ends came to 6 bases. For the CDR3, the DNA is TGTGCCAGCAGTGAATGGTCAGAGCAGTTCTTC. This sequence encodes CASSEWSEQFF.

This chain connects TRBV4-1 to TRBJ2-5, with D tentatively TRBD1 (6 bases). This CDR3 has 15 residues. Germline values: CDR1 MGHRA, CDR2 YSYEKL. V lost 1 base and J 2 bases, leaving 11 bases between the germline ends. The CDR3 nucleotides read TGCGCCAGCAGCCAAGGGGTGGACAGACAAGAGACCCAGTACTTC. Its translation: CASSQGVDRQETQYF.

The chain links TRBV6-1 to TRBJ1-5, with a weak D call TRBD1 (5 bases). V gave up 0 bases and J gave up 11 bases, with 20 bases separating them. The germline gives CDR1 MNHNS, CDR2 SASEGT. CDR3 length: 16 residues. CDR3 amino acids: CASSEAGAVGGGAQHF. Here the CDR3 DNA reads TGTGCCAGCAGTGAAGCTGGAGCGGTCGGCGGGGGGGCCCAGCATTTT.

The chain couples TRBV30 to TRBJ1-3; possibly TRBD1 for D (6 bases). Germline-derived CDR1 and CDR2 are GTSNPN and SVGIG (reference sequence). V gave up 0 bases and J gave up 4 bases, with 13 bases separating them. This CDR3 region has 15 residues. The DNA for the CDR3 is TGTGCCTGGAGTGTTTACAGGGCTGGCGGAAACACCATATATTTT. Translating it yields CAWSVYRAGGNTIYF.

This clone was picked up one time. This rearrangement joins TRBV19 to TRBJ1-3; TRBD1 agrees at 10 bases. The germline V gene encodes CDR1 LNHDA and CDR2 SQIVND (reference sequence). The CDR3 loop spans 19 amino acids. J was trimmed by 1 base and V by 3 bases; bases with no gene match: 12. The CDR3 sequence is CASSIAGTGDRRSGNTIYF. CDR3 nucleotides: TGTGCCAGTAGTATCGCCGGGACAGGGGATCGGAGGTCTGGAAACACCATATATTTT.

V gene TRBV7-9 combines with J gene TRBJ1-1; 8 bases agree with TRBD1. Per the germline V gene, CDR1 is SEHNR and CDR2 is FQNEAQ (reference sequence). V trimming: 4 bases; J trimming: 2 bases; junction bases outside the gene matches: 6. The CDR3 totals 15 residues. CDR3 coding DNA: TGTGCCAGCAGCTATGGGACAGGAGTTAACACTGAAGCTTTCTTT. Protein: CASSYGTGVNTEAFF. Supplemented by reference TRBV7-9 and TRBJ1-1, the full variable domain reads DTGVSQNPRHKITKRGQNVTFRCDPISEHNRLYWYRQTLGQGPEFLTYFQNEAQLEKSRLLSDRFSAERPKGSFSTLEIQRTEQGDSAMYLCASSYGTGVNTEAFFGQGTRLTVV.

This chain uses TRBV29-1 with TRBJ2-2; D tentatively fits TRBD1 or TRBD2 (6 bases each). V was trimmed by 4 bases and J by 5 bases, leaving 14 bases between them. This CDR3 is built from 14 residues. Per germline, CDR1 SQVTM and CDR2 ANQGSEA. CDR3 region: CSVVGGERTGELFF. The CDR3 bases are TGCAGCGTTGTGGGGGGCGAGAGAACCGGGGAGCTGTTTTTT.

A single count supports this clone. The chain carries TRBV5-8 and TRBJ2-2, with a possible D match to TRBD1 (6 bases). The germline V and J ends were trimmed by 2 bases and 1 base, with 9 bases remaining between them. Germline loops: CDR1 SGHTS, CDR2 YDEGEE. This CDR3 spans 15 amino acids. In nucleotides, the CDR3 is TGTGCCAGCAGCTTTTTCAGGGGGAACACCGGGGAGCTGTTTTTT. Translating gives CASSFFRGNTGELFF.

This clone has a single count. V is TRBV6-1 and J is TRBJ2-1; TRBD2 matches 8 bases. The CDR3 has 15 amino acids. J lost 6 bases, V lost 2 bases, and 6 bases had no gene match. CDR1 and CDR2 from the germline V gene are MNHNS and SASEGT. This CDR3 reads CASSERVAGFNEQFF. As DNA, the CDR3 is TGTGCCAGCAGTGAACGGGTAGCGGGGTTCAATGAGCAGTTCTTC.

The genes are TRBV5-1 and TRBJ2-7, with 9 bases lining up with TRBD1. Trimming took 6 bases from V and 4 from J; bases not matched to a gene: 8. This CDR3 region has 14 residues. Germline V CDR1 and CDR2: SGHRS, YFSETQ. The CDR3 region has the DNA TGCGCCAGCAACGACGGGACAGGGATATACGAGCAGTACTTC. Translating gives CASNDGTGIYEQYF.

The CDR3 region has the DNA TGCGCCAGCAGCTTGGTTCCGGGACAGGGGGCGTACGAGCAGTACTTC. Residues: CASSLVPGQGAYEQYF. This chain joins TRBV5-1 and TRBJ2-7, with TRBD1 identical over 12 bases. Germline-derived CDR1 and CDR2 are SGHRS and YFSETQ. The CDR3 is made up of 16 amino acids. V was clipped by 0 bases and J by 4 bases; unmatched bases: 5.

As DNA, the CDR3 is TGTGCCAGCAGCTTGGCAGGGGTTAGCAATCAGCCCCAGCATTTT. This sequence encodes CASSLAGVSNQPQHF. The V and J genes are TRBV5-6 and TRBJ1-5; weak D call: TRBD1 (6 bases). V lost 0 bases, J lost 0 bases, and 7 bases lay in between. The germline V gene encodes CDR1 SGHDT and CDR2 YYEEEE. The CDR3 is 15 residues long.

This clone was counted between two and nine times. A read error may account for a junction end that differs from germline. CDR3 region: CASSDSSVNEQFF. CDR3 in DNA: TGTGCCAGCAGTGACTCTTCAGTCAATGAGCAGTTCTTC. J is TRBJ2-1 and V is TRBV6-5; D call uncertain. This CDR3 comprises 13 residues. Germline values: CDR1 MNHEY, CDR2 SVGAGI.

V is TRBV13 and J is TRBJ2-1, with D tentatively TRBD1 (6 bases). V was trimmed by 3 bases and J by 4 bases, leaving 10 bases between them. The V gene's germline CDR1 is PRHDT and CDR2 FYEKMQ (reference sequence). This CDR3 has 14 amino acids. The CDR3 protein is CASSFTGSYNEQFF. The CDR3 nucleotides are TGTGCCAGCAGCTTCACAGGGTCGTACAATGAGCAGTTCTTC. Full variable domain (rest looked up from reference TRBV13 and TRBJ2-1): AAGVIQSPRHLIKEKRETATLKCYPIPRHDTVYWYQQGPGQDPQFLISFYEKMQSDKGSIPDRFSAQQFSDYHSELNMSSLELGDSALYFCASSFTGSYNEQFFGPGTRLTVL.

The chain employs TRBV7-2 and TRBJ1-3; D might be TRBD1 (6 bases). Germline CDR1 is SGHTA and CDR2 is FQGNSA. The CDR3 has 14 amino acids. Between the trimmed V and J ends, which lost 6 bases and 4 bases, there was a span of 13 bases. The CDR3 DNA reads as TGTGCCAGCAGATCTCAGGGGATCGGAAACACCATATATTTT. The encoded protein is CASRSQGIGNTIYF. Together with reference TRBV7-2 and TRBJ1-3, the CDR3 gives the full variable domain: GAGVSQSPSNKVTEKGKDVELRCDPISGHTALYWYRQSLGQGLEFLIYFQGNSAPDKSGLPSDRFSAERTGGSVSTLTIQRTQQEDSAVYLCASRSQGIGNTIYFGEGSWLTVV.

This chain uses TRBV5-1 with TRBJ2-1, with unresolved D. The CDR3 runs to 11 residues. Germline CDR1 and CDR2: SGHRS and YFSETQ. V lost 0 bases to trimming and J lost 5 bases, with 0 bases between them. For the CDR3, the DNA is TGCGCCAGCAGCTTGGACAATGAGCAGTTCTTC. This gives the protein CASSLDNEQFF. The full variable domain, completed using reference TRBV5-1 and TRBJ2-1, is KAGVTQTPRYLIKTRGQQVTLSCSPISGHRSVSWYQQTPGQGLQFLFEYFSETQRNKGNFPGRFSGRQFSNSRSEMNVSTLELGDSALYLCASSLDNEQFFGPGTRLTVL.

CDR3 in DNA: TGTGCCAGCAGCATGGACTCTGGAAACACCATATATTTT. It is translated as CASSMDSGNTIYF. This chain uses TRBV7-3 with TRBJ1-3; the D is unclear. Germline CDR1 reads SGHTA; CDR2 reads FQGTGA. There are 13 residues in the CDR3. Trimming took off 5 bases at V and 0 bases at J, with 5 bases between the two ends.

This chain joins TRBV30 and TRBJ2-1; D may be TRBD1 (7 bases). The CDR3 extends over 18 amino acids. CDR1 is GTSNPN and CDR2 is SVGIG in the germline V gene (reference sequence). V was clipped by 2 bases and J by 5 bases, with 25 bases between them. CDR3 amino acids: CAWSQVEGGQGVDNEQFF. The DNA of the CDR3 is TGTGCCTGGAGTCAGGTTGAAGGGGGGCAGGGGGTGGACAATGAGCAGTTCTTC.

The V call is TRBV9, the J call TRBJ1-4, with 7 bases matching TRBD1. J gave up 3 bases and V 0 bases, and 26 bases lay outside the gene matches. The CDR3 consists of 23 residues. Per germline, CDR1 SGDLS and CDR2 YYNGEE. The CDR3 sequence is CASSVGLGGRGQPTQMANEKLFF. The CDR3 bases are TGTGCCAGCAGCGTAGGTCTAGGGGGTAGGGGACAGCCAACCCAGATGGCTAATGAAAAACTGTTTTTT.

V gene TRBV6-1 combines with J gene TRBJ2-6; 9 bases are shared with TRBD1. The V gene end was trimmed by 3 bases and the J gene end by 1 base; junction bases not matched to a gene: 7. Germline values: CDR1 MNHNS, CDR2 SASEGT. The CDR3 runs to 18 residues. The CDR3 DNA reads TGTGCCAGCAGTGAGGTAGACAGGGGGTTTTCTGGGGCCAACGTCCTGACTTTC. Amino acids: CASSEVDRGFSGANVLTF.

The rearrangement joins TRBV2 to TRBJ2-5, with a tentative D call TRBD1 (6 bases). The CDR3 extends over 14 amino acids. Germline V gene data show CDR1 as SNHLY and CDR2 as FYNNEI. Trimming took off 6 bases at V and 4 bases at J, with 15 bases between the two ends. This CDR3 is CASSPTGIPETQYF. The CDR3 nucleotides read TGTGCCAGCAGCCCCACAGGGATCCCAGAGACCCAGTACTTC.

This chain uses TRBV9 with TRBJ1-5; 9 nucleotides match TRBD1. This CDR3 has 14 residues. V was pared by 4 bases and J by 4 bases, with 3 bases of the junction left unmatched. Looked up from germline, CDR1 is SGDLS and CDR2 is YYNGEE. The CDR3 protein is CASSLTGGNQPQHF. The CDR3 DNA is TGTGCCAGCAGCTTGACAGGGGGAAATCAGCCCCAGCATTTT.

This chain links TRBV5-1 with TRBJ2-1, with TRBD2 matching 13 bases. V shed 4 bases and J 9 bases; nucleotides not matched to a gene: 13. The CDR3 consists of 17 residues. The germline CDR1 and CDR2 sequences are SGHRS and YFSETQ. CDR3 sequence: CASSIGLAGEGRIEQFF. CDR3 nucleotides: TGCGCCAGCAGCATAGGACTAGCGGGGGAAGGAAGGATTGAGCAGTTCTTC.

The chain has TRBV2 and TRBJ2-2; the D is unclear. This CDR3 has 12 residues. The V gene's germline CDR1 is SNHLY and CDR2 FYNNEI. V was trimmed by 4 bases and J by 8 bases, leaving 8 bases between them. CDR3 DNA sequence: TGTGCCAGCAGTGTACAGAAGGGGGAGCTGTTTTTT. Protein: CASSVQKGELFF.

This clone has only one observation. This rearrangement joins TRBV9 to TRBJ1-2; D gene ambiguous. Per the germline V gene, CDR1 is SGDLS and CDR2 is YYNGEE. The CDR3 consists of 13 residues. V was clipped by 1 base and J by 3 bases, with 7 bases between them. The CDR3 DNA is TGTGCCAGCAGCGTAAACGGATACTATGGCTACACCTTC. As protein: CASSVNGYYGYTF.

The chain uses TRBV6-1 and TRBJ1-1; possible D gene TRBD1, 6 bases. Trimming left V 6 bases short and J 0 bases short, with 8 bases between. The CDR3 spans 13 residues. CDR1 and CDR2 (germline): MNHNS, SASEGT. The CDR3 nucleotides read TGTGCCAGCAGAGGACAGCTGAACACTGAAGCTTTCTTT. Translated: CASRGQLNTEAFF.

The rearrangement joins TRBV18 to TRBJ2-7, with 7 bases matching TRBD1. Trimming cost V 4 bases and J 6 bases; bases outside gene matches: 6. From germline, CDR1 is KGHSH and CDR2 LQKENI. This CDR3 has 13 residues. CDR3 protein: CASSLQRGREQYF. In nucleotides, the CDR3 is TGTGCCAGCTCACTGCAGAGGGGGCGCGAGCAGTACTTC.

This rearrangement joins TRBV18 to TRBJ1-4, with 9 bases lining up with TRBD1. With 0 bases clipped from V and 4 bases from J, the junction kept 3 bases outside the gene matches. This CDR3 contains 16 residues. Germline V gene sequence: CDR1 KGHSH, CDR2 LQKENI. The CDR3: CASSPPTTGGNEKLFF. The CDR3 DNA follows: TGTGCCAGCTCACCACCCACGACAGGGGGTAATGAAAAACTGTTTTTT.

This clone is a singleton in its sample. The genes are TRBV29-1 and TRBJ1-2; D not certain. The CDR3 covers 14 residues. CDR1 is SQVTM and CDR2 is ANQGSEA in the germline V gene. V lost 1 base and J lost 4, with 13 bases in between. CDR3 protein: CSVEGKQFVYGYTF. CDR3 DNA: TGCAGCGTTGAAGGGAAACAGTTCGTCTATGGCTACACCTTC.

V usage is TRBV11-3 and J usage is TRBJ2-5; TRBD1 matches 9 bases. With V trimmed by 5 bases and J by 1 base, 5 bases remained unmatched. The CDR3 contains 15 residues. Germline CDR1 is SGHNT and CDR2 is YENEEA. The CDR3 region has the DNA TGTGCCAGCAGCCGAGCGGGACAGGGCCAAGAGACCCAGTACTTC. Translating it yields CASSRAGQGQETQYF.